This T cell receptor beta chain was observed in a study of shared clonotypes between healthy human individuals. On the study more broadly: With ages of 18 to 49, the donors were two women and a few men.

The CDR3 contains 18 residues. V was pared by 0 bases and J by 2 bases, with 10 bases of the junction left unmatched. CDR1 and CDR2 (germline): LGHNA, YNFKEQ. Libraries were prepared by immunoSEQ multiplex PCR; TCRdb keeps only in-frame clonotypes and omits some of them. Of 500,000 to 650,000 clones in the sample, about 80% were seen once. To note about this clone: The antigen is unknown.

Broader study findings: The study drew on few donors, limiting represented genetic and exposure-history diversity.

Healthy and HIV-negative, the adult donors had no recent acute infections or vaccinations. Input material: PBMCs. The J gene is TRBJ2-4, the V gene TRBV4-2; TRBD2 agrees at 7 bases. The TCR originated in a woman aged 40 to 55 in good health. Some clones in this sample may be carry-over from other donors' samples. DNA of the CDR3: TGTGCCAGCAGCCAAGATCGAGGCGGGAGTTCGTCCAAAAACATTCAGTACTTC. Its translation is CASSQDRGGSSSKNIQYF.